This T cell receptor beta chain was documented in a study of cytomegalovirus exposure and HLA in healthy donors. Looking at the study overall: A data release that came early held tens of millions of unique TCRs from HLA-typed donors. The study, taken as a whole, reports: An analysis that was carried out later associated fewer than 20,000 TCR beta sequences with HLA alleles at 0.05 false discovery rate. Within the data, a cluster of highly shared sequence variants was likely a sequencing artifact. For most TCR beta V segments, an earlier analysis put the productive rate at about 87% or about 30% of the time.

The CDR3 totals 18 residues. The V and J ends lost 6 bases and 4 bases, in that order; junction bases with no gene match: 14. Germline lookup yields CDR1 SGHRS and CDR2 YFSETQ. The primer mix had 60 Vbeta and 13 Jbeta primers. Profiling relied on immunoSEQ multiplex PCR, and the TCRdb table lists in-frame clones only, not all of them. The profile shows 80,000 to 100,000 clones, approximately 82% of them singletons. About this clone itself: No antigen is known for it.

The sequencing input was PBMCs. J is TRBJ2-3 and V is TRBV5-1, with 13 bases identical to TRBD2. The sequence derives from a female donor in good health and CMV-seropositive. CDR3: CASTRTRGLAGVPDTQYF. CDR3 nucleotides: TGCGCCAGCACAAGAACAAGAGGACTAGCGGGGGTGCCAGATACGCAGTATTTT.